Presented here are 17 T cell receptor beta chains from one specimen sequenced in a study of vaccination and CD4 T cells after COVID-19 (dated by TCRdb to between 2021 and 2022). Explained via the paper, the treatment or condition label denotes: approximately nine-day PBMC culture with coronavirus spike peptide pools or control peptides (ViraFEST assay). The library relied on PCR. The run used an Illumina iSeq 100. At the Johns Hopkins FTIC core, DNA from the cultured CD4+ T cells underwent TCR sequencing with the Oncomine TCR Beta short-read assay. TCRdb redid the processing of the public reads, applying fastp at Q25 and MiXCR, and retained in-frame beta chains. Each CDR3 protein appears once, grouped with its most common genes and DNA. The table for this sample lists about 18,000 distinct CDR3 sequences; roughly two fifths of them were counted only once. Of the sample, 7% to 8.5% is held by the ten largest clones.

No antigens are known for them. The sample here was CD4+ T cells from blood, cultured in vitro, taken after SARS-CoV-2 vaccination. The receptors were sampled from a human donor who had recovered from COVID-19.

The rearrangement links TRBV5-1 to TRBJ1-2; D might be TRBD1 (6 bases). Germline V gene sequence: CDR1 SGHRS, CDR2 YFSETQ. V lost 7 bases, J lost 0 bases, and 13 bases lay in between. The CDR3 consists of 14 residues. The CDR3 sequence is CASREDSANYGYTF. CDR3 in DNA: TGCGCCAGCCGCGAGGACAGCGCTAACTATGGCTACACCTTC.

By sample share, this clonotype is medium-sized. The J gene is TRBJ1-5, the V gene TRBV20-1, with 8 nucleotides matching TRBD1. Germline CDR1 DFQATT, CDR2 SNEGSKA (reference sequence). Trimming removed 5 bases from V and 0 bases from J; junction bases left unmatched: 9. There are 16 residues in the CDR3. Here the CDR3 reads CSALVQGGYSNQPQHF. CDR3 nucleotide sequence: TGCAGTGCTCTTGTACAGGGGGGATATAGCAATCAGCCCCAGCATTTT.

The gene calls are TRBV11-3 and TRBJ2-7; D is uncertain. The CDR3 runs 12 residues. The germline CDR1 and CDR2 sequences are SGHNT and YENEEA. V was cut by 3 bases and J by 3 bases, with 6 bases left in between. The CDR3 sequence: CASSLSHYEQYF. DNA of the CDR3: TGTGCCAGCAGCTTGTCTCACTACGAGCAGTACTTC.

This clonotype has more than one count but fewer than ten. The CDR3 sequence is CASSLVAGASTDTQYF. The CDR3, as DNA: TGTGCCAGCAGCTTAGTGGCCGGAGCTAGCACAGATACGCAGTATTTT. The chain has TRBV7-8 and TRBJ2-3, with D unclear. The CDR3 spans 16 residues. CDR1 is SGHVS, CDR2 FQNEAQ, per germline. V gave up 1 base and J gave up 0 bases, with 11 bases separating them.

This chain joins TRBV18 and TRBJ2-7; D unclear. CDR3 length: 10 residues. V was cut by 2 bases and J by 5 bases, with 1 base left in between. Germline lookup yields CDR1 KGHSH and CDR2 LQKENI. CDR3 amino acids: CASSPDEQYF. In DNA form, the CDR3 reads TGTGCCAGCTCACCAGACGAGCAGTACTTC.

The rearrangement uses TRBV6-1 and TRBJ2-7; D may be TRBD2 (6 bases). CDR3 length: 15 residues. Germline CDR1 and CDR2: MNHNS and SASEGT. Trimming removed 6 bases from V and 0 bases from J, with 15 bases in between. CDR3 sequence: CASRSTGTSSYEQYF. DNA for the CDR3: TGTGCCAGCAGATCAACCGGGACTTCCTCCTACGAGCAGTACTTC.

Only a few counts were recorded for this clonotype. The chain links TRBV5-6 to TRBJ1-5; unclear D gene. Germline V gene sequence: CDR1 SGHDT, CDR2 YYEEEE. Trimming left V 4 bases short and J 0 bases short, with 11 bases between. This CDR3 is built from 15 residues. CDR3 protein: CASSPGLYSNQPQHF. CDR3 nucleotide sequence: TGTGCCAGCAGCCCCGGACTGTATAGCAATCAGCCCCAGCATTTT. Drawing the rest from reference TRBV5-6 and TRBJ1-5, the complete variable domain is DAGVTQSPTHLIKTRGQQVTLRCSPKSGHDTVSWYQQALGQGPQFIFQYYEEEERQRGNFPDRFSGHQFPNYSSELNVNALLLGDSALYLCASSPGLYSNQPQHFGDGTRLSIL.

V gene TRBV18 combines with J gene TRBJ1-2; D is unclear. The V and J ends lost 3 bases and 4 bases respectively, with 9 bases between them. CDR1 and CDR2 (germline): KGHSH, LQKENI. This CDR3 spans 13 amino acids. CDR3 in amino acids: CASSPSGIYGYTF. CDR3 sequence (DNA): TGTGCCAGCTCACCGTCCGGGATCTATGGCTACACCTTC.

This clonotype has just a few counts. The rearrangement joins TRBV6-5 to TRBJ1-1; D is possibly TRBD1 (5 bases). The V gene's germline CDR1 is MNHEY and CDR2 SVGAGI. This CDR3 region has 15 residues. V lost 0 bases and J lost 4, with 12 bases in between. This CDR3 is CASSYSQGRGTEAFF. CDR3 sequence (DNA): TGTGCCAGCAGTTACTCGCAGGGTAGGGGCACTGAAGCTTTCTTT.

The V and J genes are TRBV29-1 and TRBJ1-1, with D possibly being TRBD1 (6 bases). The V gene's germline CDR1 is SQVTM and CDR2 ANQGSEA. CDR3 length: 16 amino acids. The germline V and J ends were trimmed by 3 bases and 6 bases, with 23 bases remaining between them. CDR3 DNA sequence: TGCAGCGTTGAGCAAGCCCGGACAGCCGGCTTCGCTGAAGCTTTCTTT. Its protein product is CSVEQARTAGFAEAFF. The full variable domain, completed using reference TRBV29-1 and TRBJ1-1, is SAVISQKPSRDICQRGTSLTIQCQVDSQVTMMFWYRQQPGQSLTLIATANQGSEATYESGFVIDKFPISRPNLTFSTLTVSNMSPEDSSIYLCSVEQARTAGFAEAFFGQGTRLTVV.

The CDR3 DNA reads as TGTGCCACCAGCGAGCGTAACCAAGAGACCCAGTACTTC. This translates into CATSERNQETQYF. The chain couples TRBV15 to TRBJ2-5; D gene unclear. Between the trimmed V and J ends, which lost 5 bases and 0 bases, there was a span of 7 bases. The V gene's germline CDR1 is LNHNV and CDR2 YYDKDF (reference sequence). The CDR3 length is 13 residues.

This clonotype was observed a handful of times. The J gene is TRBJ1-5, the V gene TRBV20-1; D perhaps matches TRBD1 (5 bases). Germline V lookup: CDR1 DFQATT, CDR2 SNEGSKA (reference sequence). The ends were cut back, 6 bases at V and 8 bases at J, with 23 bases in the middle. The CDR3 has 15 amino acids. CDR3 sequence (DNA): TGCAGTGCCCTACGCGGGGGAGGCTTTAATAAGCCCCAGCATTTT. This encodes CSALRGGGFNKPQHF.

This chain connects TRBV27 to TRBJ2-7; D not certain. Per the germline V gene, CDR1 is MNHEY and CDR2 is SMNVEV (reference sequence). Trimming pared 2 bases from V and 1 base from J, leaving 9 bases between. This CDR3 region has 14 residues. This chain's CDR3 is CASSLGRISYEQYF. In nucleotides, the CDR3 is TGTGCCAGCAGTTTAGGGCGGATATCCTACGAGCAGTACTTC.

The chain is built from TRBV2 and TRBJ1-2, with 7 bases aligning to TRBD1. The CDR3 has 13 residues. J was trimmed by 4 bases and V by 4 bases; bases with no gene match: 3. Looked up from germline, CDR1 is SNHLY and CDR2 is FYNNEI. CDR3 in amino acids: CASSATGFYGYTF. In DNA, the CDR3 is TGTGCCAGCAGTGCGACAGGGTTCTATGGCTACACCTTC.

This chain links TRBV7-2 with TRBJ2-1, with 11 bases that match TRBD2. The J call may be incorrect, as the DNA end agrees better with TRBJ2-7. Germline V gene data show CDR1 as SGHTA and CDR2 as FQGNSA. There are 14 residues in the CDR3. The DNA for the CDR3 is TGTGCCAGCAGGCCACTAGCGGGGGATTACGAGCAGTACTTC. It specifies CASRPLAGDYEQYF.

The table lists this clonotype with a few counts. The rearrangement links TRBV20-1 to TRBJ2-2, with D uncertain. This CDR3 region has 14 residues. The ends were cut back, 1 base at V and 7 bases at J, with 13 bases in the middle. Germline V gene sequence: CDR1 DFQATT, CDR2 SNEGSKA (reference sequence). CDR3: CSARGVGPDGELFF. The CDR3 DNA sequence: TGCAGTGCTAGAGGGGTTGGCCCTGACGGGGAGCTGTTTTTT.

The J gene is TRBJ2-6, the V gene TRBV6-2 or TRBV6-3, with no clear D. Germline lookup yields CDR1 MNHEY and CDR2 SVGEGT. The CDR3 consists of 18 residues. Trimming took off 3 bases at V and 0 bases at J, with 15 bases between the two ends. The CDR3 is CASSYLEYGRSGANVLTF. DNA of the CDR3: TGTGCCAGCAGTTATTTGGAGTATGGGCGCTCTGGGGCCAACGTCCTGACTTTC.